Listed below are T cell receptor beta chains from one sample, sequenced in a study of blood T cell repertoires in COVID-19. Using immunoSEQ multiplex PCR, the repertoire was profiled, and TCRdb retains in-frame clones only, with some absent. The sample has 310,000 or so clones, around 90% seen once; the top ten hold roughly 2%. The specimen sequenced was peripheral blood. The source is a woman in her fifties or sixties who had recovered from COVID-19. Each CDR3 is given with its conserved first and last residue. D genes are given only for firm matches. The size entry is marked missing in some rows and otherwise reads once, few, many or a size class.

clone_size,j_call,v_call,d_call,cdr3_aa,cdr3_nt
.,TRBJ1-3,TRBV6-5,.,CASHSSGNTIYF,TGTGCCAGCCACAGCTCTGGAAACACCATATATTTT
.,TRBJ2-4,TRBV12-5,TRBD1,CASGLALGAGQGRNIQYF,TGTGCTAGTGGTTTGGCCCTCGGGGCCGGACAGGGTAGAAACATTCAGTACTTC
.,TRBJ1-1,TRBV28,.,CAHGYMNTEAFF,TGTGCGCACGGTTATATGAACACTGAAGCTTTCTTT
.,TRBJ2-2,TRBV5-1,TRBD2,CASSFFLPGTSGRSGGELFF,TGCGCCAGCAGCTTCTTCCTACCCGGGACTAGCGGGAGGAGCGGCGGGGAGCTGTTTTTT
.,TRBJ1-2,TRBV7-9,.,CASSSYSGVGYTF,TGTGCCAGCAGCTCATACTCAGGGGTTGGCTACACCTTC
.,TRBJ1-2,TRBV19,.,CASSFEAYGYTF,TGTGCCAGTAGTTTTGAAGCCTATGGCTACACCTTC
.,TRBJ1-1,TRBV6-2/TRBV6-3,.,CASSGVGTQWTEAFF,TGTGCCAGCAGTGGTGTCGGGACACAGTGGACTGAAGCTTTCTTT
.,TRBJ1-1,TRBV7-3,.,CASSLPIQAPNTEAFF,TGTGCCAGCAGCTTACCCATACAGGCGCCGAACACTGAAGCTTTCTTT
.,TRBJ2-5,TRBV19,TRBD1,CASSIETGARETQYF,TGTGCCAGTAGTATAGAAACAGGGGCACGAGAGACCCAGTACTTC
.,TRBJ1-2,TRBV19,.,CASGGGATPGYGYTF,TGTGCCAGTGGTGGAGGGGCAACCCCGGGCTATGGCTACACCTTC
.,TRBJ2-5,TRBV9,TRBD2,CASSVSPSGRETQYF,TGTGCCAGCAGCGTATCTCCTAGCGGGCGAGAGACCCAGTACTTC
.,TRBJ1-1,TRBV7-9,.,CASSRPGNTEAFF,TGTGCCAGCAGCCGCCCGGGAAACACTGAAGCTTTCTTT
few,TRBJ1-2,TRBV5-8,.,CASSLGTRGANYGYTF,TGTGCCAGCAGCTTGGGAACGCGCGGAGCTAACTATGGCTACACCTTC
.,TRBJ2-3,TRBV7-6,.,CASSLEGGRATDTQYF,TGTGCCAGCAGCTTAGAGGGGGGGCGCGCCACAGATACGCAGTATTTT
.,TRBJ1-1,TRBV4-1,.,CASSQELWRNTEAFF,TGCGCCAGCAGCCAAGAATTATGGAGGAACACTGAAGCTTTCTTT
.,TRBJ2-7,TRBV7-9,TRBD2,CASSWTSGSDEQYF,TGTGCCAGCAGCTGGACTAGCGGGAGTGACGAGCAGTACTTC
.,TRBJ1-1,TRBV19,.,CASSIGGARSTEAFF,TGTGCCAGTAGTATTGGGGGGGCGCGCAGCACTGAAGCTTTCTTT
once,TRBJ1-6,TRBV28,.,CASSETLAGEGPLHF,TGTGCCAGCAGCGAAACCCTGGCGGGGGAGGGCCCCCTCCACTTT
.,TRBJ1-2,TRBV28,.,CASSFGGKGYGYTF,TGTGCCAGCAGTTTTGGGGGGAAAGGCTATGGCTACACCTTC
.,TRBJ1-2,TRBV6-5,.,CASSYGRRGGYTF,TGTGCCAGCAGTTACGGCCGTCGGGGAGGCTACACCTTC
.,TRBJ1-1,TRBV29-1,.,CSAPQGTEAFF,TGCAGCGCCCCACAGGGAACTGAAGCTTTCTTT
.,TRBJ2-7,TRBV27,TRBD2,CASSVGLAGTYEQYF,TGTGCCAGCAGTGTGGGACTAGCGGGAACCTACGAGCAGTACTTC
.,TRBJ1-4,TRBV28,.,CASCGVQKKLFF,TGTGCCAGCTGCGGAGTCCAAAAAAAACTGTTTTTT
.,TRBJ1-2,TRBV24-1,TRBD1,CATSAGGPFKGYTF,TGTGCCACCAGCGCAGGGGGCCCTTTTAAGGGCTACACCTTC
.,TRBJ1-1,TRBV3-1/TRBV3-2,.,CASSQGGLRGPMNTEAFF,TGTGCCAGCAGCCAAGGAGGGCTCAGGGGACCCATGAACACTGAAGCTTTCTTT
.,TRBJ2-7,TRBV4-2,TRBD1,CASSLGQSLEQYF,TGTGCCAGCAGCCTGGGACAGTCCCTCGAGCAGTACTTC
.,TRBJ2-3,TRBV6-2/TRBV6-3,.,CASSYSSKPDTQYF,TGTGCCAGCAGTTACTCCTCTAAGCCAGATACGCAGTATTTT
.,TRBJ1-6,TRBV18,TRBD1,CASSAQEGAYSPLHF,TGTGCCAGCTCAGCTCAGGAGGGGGCATATTCACCCCTCCACTTT
.,TRBJ2-7,TRBV3-1/TRBV3-2,.,CASSQDSKRTREQYF,TGTGCCAGCAGCCAAGACTCGAAACGGACTCGCGAGCAGTACTTC
.,TRBJ2-1,TRBV7-3,TRBD2,CASSSGLDTGNEQFF,TGTGCCAGCAGCTCGGGACTAGATACGGGCAATGAGCAGTTCTTC
few,TRBJ2-1,TRBV7-2,TRBD2,CASSLDGRANEQFF,TGTGCCAGCAGCTTAGACGGGAGGGCCAATGAGCAGTTCTTC
.,TRBJ1-2,TRBV9,TRBD1,CASSARPGTGEGNYGYTF,TGTGCCAGCAGCGCCCGTCCCGGGACAGGGGAGGGCAACTATGGCTACACCTTC
.,TRBJ1-2,TRBV12-3/TRBV12-4,.,CASSLDEGGYTF,TGTGCCAGCAGTTTAGATGAGGGAGGCTACACCTTC
.,TRBJ1-6,TRBV5-6,.,CASSTRRDLSYNSPLHF,TGTGCCAGCAGTACGAGGCGGGACCTCTCCTATAATTCACCCCTCCACTTT
.,TRBJ1-3,TRBV6-4,.,CASIQTGNTIYF,TGTGCCAGCATACAGACTGGAAACACCATATATTTT
.,TRBJ2-5,TRBV27,TRBD2,CASSFAGLAGSKETQYF,TGTGCCAGCAGTTTCGCCGGGCTAGCGGGGTCCAAAGAGACCCAGTACTTC
.,TRBJ2-5,TRBV4-3,.,CASSQDLYGGETQYF,TGCGCCAGCAGCCAAGATCTTTACGGAGGAGAGACCCAGTACTTC
.,TRBJ1-3,TRBV7-2,.,CASSFWGGSGNTIYF,TGTGCCAGCAGCTTTTGGGGGGGCTCTGGAAACACCATATATTTT
.,TRBJ1-6,TRBV7-2,TRBD1,CASSLTGTENSPLHF,TGTGCCAGCAGCTTAACAGGGACAGAGAATTCACCCCTCCACTTT
.,TRBJ1-2,TRBV28,.,CASTFLGVYGYTF,TGTGCCAGCACTTTTTTAGGGGTCTATGGCTACACCTTC
.,TRBJ1-4,TRBV28,.,CASREIFEGNEKLFF,TGTGCCAGCAGAGAAATTTTTGAGGGAAATGAAAAACTGTTTTTT
.,TRBJ2-7,TRBV5-4,.,CASSLSVSYEQYF,TGTGCCAGCAGCTTATCAGTTTCCTACGAGCAGTACTTC
.,TRBJ2-3,TRBV7-3,.,CASSLIGGVTDTQYF,TGTGCCAGCAGCTTAATAGGGGGGGTCACAGATACGCAGTATTTT
.,TRBJ1-5,TRBV6-1,.,CASSETEGLGNQPQHF,TGTGCCAGCAGTGAAACTGAGGGTTTGGGCAATCAGCCCCAGCATTTT
.,TRBJ2-7,TRBV5-4,.,CASSLQGSFSYEQYF,TGTGCCAGCAGCTTGCAGGGTTCTTTCTCCTACGAGCAGTACTTC
.,TRBJ1-2,TRBV28,TRBD1,CASIPEPGQGGYGYTF,TGTGCCAGCATTCCTGAGCCAGGACAGGGGGGCTATGGCTACACCTTC
.,TRBJ2-1,TRBV2,TRBD1,CASNSGTGSYNEQFF,TGTGCCAGCAACTCCGGGACAGGGTCCTACAATGAGCAGTTCTTC
.,TRBJ2-1,TRBV19,TRBD1,CASKGGLSYNEQFF,TGTGCCAGTAAAGGGGGCCTGTCCTACAATGAGCAGTTCTTC
.,TRBJ1-1,TRBV18,.,CASSPNSAGPPAEAFF,TGTGCCAGCTCACCAAACTCGGCAGGCCCTCCGGCTGAAGCTTTCTTT
.,TRBJ2-2,TRBV9,TRBD1,CASSVEDRATGELFF,TGTGCCAGCAGCGTAGAGGACAGGGCAACCGGGGAGCTGTTTTTT
.,TRBJ1-5,TRBV6-5,.,CATRIRVYSNQPQHF,TGTGCCACTCGAATCAGGGTCTATAGCAATCAGCCCCAGCATTTT
.,TRBJ2-5,TRBV6-2/TRBV6-3,TRBD2,CASSGLDGETQYF,TGTGCCAGCAGCGGACTAGATGGAGAGACCCAGTACTTC
.,TRBJ1-4,TRBV7-9,TRBD1,CASSRGQGGAKLFF,TGTGCCAGCAGCCGCGGACAGGGAGGGGCTAAACTGTTTTTT
.,TRBJ2-1,TRBV11-3,TRBD2,CASSLLAGDYNEQFF,TGTGCCAGCAGCCTTCTAGCGGGAGATTACAATGAGCAGTTCTTC
.,TRBJ2-1,TRBV7-9,.,CASSGRQGVDEQFF,TGTGCCAGCAGCGGTAGACAAGGGGTGGATGAGCAGTTCTTC
.,TRBJ2-1,TRBV19,.,CASEDRRDDNEQFF,TGTGCCAGTGAGGACCGGCGGGACGACAATGAGCAGTTCTTC